Detailed here is one T cell receptor beta chain. Its recognized antigen is unknown. No much larger clone exists at a distance of one base, and base qualities are not known. This sample was taken from a study of cytomegalovirus exposure and HLA in healthy donors (dated by TCRdb to the late 2010s). Background on the whole study: An earlier analysis of some 500 of the donors reported roughly 300 Gb of sequence data and around 110 million unique TCR beta sequences from 190 million or so T cells. An early release that covered some 640 HLA-typed donors contained approximately 290 gigabases of sequencing data and tens of millions of unique TCR sequences. Of the 300 to 500 genotyped donors, 81% were placed in the genetic ancestry cluster associated with self-reported Caucasian donors. The aim of the study was to test whether cataloging public T cell receptors could identify signatures of past pathogen exposure. The study used immunosequencing to profile the T cell repertoires of approximately 640 subjects and linked those repertoires to cytomegalovirus serostatus. In addition to the first cohort of around 670 subjects, a separate validation cohort of 130 or so different subjects was used. To predict cytomegalovirus infection status, the study brought together high-throughput TCR immunosequencing, statistical association of individual TCRs with disease status, and machine learning. To study patterns of TCR occurrence, a later analysis re-analyzed previously published TCR beta repertoires from 666 donors and added high-resolution HLA genotyping. Rather than using new phenotypic data, the later analysis identified candidate immune exposures from TCR beta sequences and from how often those sequences occurred across donors. An earlier analysis of 587 of the donors applied high-throughput TCR beta sequencing to assess whether each TCR beta V gene segment acted as functional or pseudogenic. Alongside the repertoire data, information on donor age, sex, ethnicity and CMV serostatus was compiled. A later genetic analysis used genome-wide SNP genotypes for about three fifths of the 666 donors, treating that subset as a discovery cohort. Every discovery cohort repertoire had been produced on one sequencing platform. Both class I and class II loci were covered by HLA typing, at four-digit resolution. Typing coverage differed by locus: A, B, C, DRB1 and DQB1 were typed in roughly 629-630 donors, DQA1 in about 500, DPA1 in over 600, and DPB1 in about 450. Four or five DR-DQ haplotypes were handled as single units for association and clustering, since linkage in the cohort was strong. Among about 390 genotyped donors of the cohort, an average of 235,054 unique TCR beta nucleotide sequences were sequenced per donor, about a sixth of them non-productive. General findings and caveats noted by the study authors: Several of the top co-occurrence clusters appeared to be linked to parvovirus B19, influenza, CMV and Epstein-Barr virus, according to a later analysis. HLA typing was unavailable for some donors at each locus, so association tests used only the typed subset. An association between a missense DCLRE1C variant and V-gene and J-gene trimming of TCR beta chains was found in a later genetic analysis and replicated in an independent cohort. Immune exposure information for the cohort was limited to CMV serostatus. A later genetic analysis reported fewer N-insertions in productive TCRs among donors in an Asian-associated ancestry cluster than the roughly 650-donor mean. It was suggested by the authors that the approach could potentially be generalized to other disease states and immunological phenotypes. In a later analysis, the rate of TCR association differed among HLA loci, with DRB1 alleles having the most associated TCRs and HLA-C alleles having the fewest. A further reported finding was that TCR beta sequences accurately predicted the HLA-A and HLA-B alleles for most subjects in the first cohort. Only TCR beta chains were sequenced in this cohort, and the absence of alpha or paired-chain data limited detectable features. Linkage disequilibrium might explain the correlated functional status among segregating V segments, but an unknown experimental factor could not be excluded. A few of the identified cytomegalovirus-associated TCR beta chains were confirmed in vitro to be specific for cytomegalovirus antigens. Assigning TCR associations to individual alleles was difficult when HLA alleles, especially DR and DQ, strongly co-occurred. The 87-base-pair reads could not distinguish some IMGT-functional V segments, including TRBV6-2 and TRBV6-3, so those segments were excluded. In an earlier analysis of some 550 of the donors, most TCR beta V segments were observed in productive rearrangements about 90% or about 30% of the time, broadly matching IMGT annotations. Because counts were too low, seventeen rarely observed V segments, including chromosome 9 orphons, were excluded from the earlier analysis of some 590 of the donors. In a later analysis, 16,951 TCR beta sequences were associated with specific HLA alleles at a false discovery rate of 0.05. Across donors, most TCR sequences were observed very rarely, whereas some public TCRs were present in many individuals. In the study, 150 to 200 TCR beta chains were listed as associated with cytomegalovirus. Presence/absence analyses assumed roughly uniform sequencing depth across donors, an assumption that may not hold. The classifier was reported to diagnose cytomegalovirus status with high specificity and sensitivity in both the original cohort and the validation cohort. A later analysis found that HLA-associated TCR beta chains were more clonally expanded and had lower generation probabilities than equally common non-associated chains. A cluster of highly shared sequence variants was judged likely to be a technical artifact of the sequencing pipeline. Most CMV-associated TCR beta chains appeared to be HLA-restricted in a later analysis, and the HLA associations seemed to be driven largely by CMV exposure.

Library creation used the immunoSEQ multiplex PCR assay. The multiplex PCR relied on a mix of 60 forward primers for TCR Vbeta segments and 13 reverse primers for TCR Jbeta segments. Amplification of the CDR3 region of rearranged TCR beta genes was performed with a multiplex PCR assay on genomic DNA. The amplified TCR beta libraries were sequenced on the Illumina HiSeq System as 87-base-pair reads. The study's processing was this. A later analysis counted tens of millions of unique TCR beta chains across the 650 to 800 repertoires, and roughly 11 million of these chains were shared by at least two donors. To remove PCR and sequencing errors, raw reads were error-corrected and collapsed into unique sequences using a nearest-neighbor algorithm that merged closely related sequences. To assign V, D and J gene segments, CDR3 sequences were aligned to IMGT reference sequences. For a sequence to be retained, a match of at least six nucleotides was required to both a V gene segment and a J gene segment. Rearrangements were classified as productive when the CDR3 lacked stop codons and remained in frame with V and J, and all other rearrangements were classified as non-productive. CDR3 was defined by IMGT convention, running from the second conserved V-encoded cysteine to the conserved J-encoded phenylalanine. In an earlier analysis of approximately 500 of the donors, sequences lacking an unambiguous match to a single V gene segment were excluded. An earlier analysis of 587 of the donors classified V segments as functional when productive rearrangements were above 56.7% and as segregating when the standard deviation between donors was above 5%. A statistical classification framework was developed to diagnose cytomegalovirus status using the catalog of TCR beta chain sequences. In a later analysis, V and J genes were assigned by comparing TCR nucleotide sequences against IMGT/GENE-DB human TR gene sequences. A later analysis assigned CDR3 sequences and most-parsimonious VDJ recombination scenarios with the TCRdist pipeline. In a later analysis, each TCR beta chain was defined by its CDR3 amino acid sequence together with its V-gene family, and reads lacking a unique V-gene family were excluded. To address suspected cross-contamination and a sequencing artifact, a later analysis removed 450 to 700 highly shared, low-generation-probability nucleotide sequences. A later analysis calculated a clonal expansion index for each public chain from normalized within-repertoire ranks of inferred template counts. In a later analysis, generation probabilities were computed with a VDJ recombination model fitted to out-of-frame rearrangements, and the resulting probabilities were checked against IGoR. A later analysis scored TCR-TCR, TCR-HLA and TCR-CMV co-occurrence with hypergeometric tests, applying a repertoire-size bias correction to TCR pairs. A later analysis estimated false discovery rates by permuting HLA or CMV assignments 20 times. In a later analysis, co-occurring TCRs were grouped using DBSCAN, and TCRdist sequence similarity was added for clustering within HLA-allele-positive subsets. Repertoires with fewer than 30,000 or more than 120,000 public chains were left out of co-occurrence clustering, as were four to six repertoires with anomalous nucleotide sharing. As stored in TCRdb, this immuneACCESS dataset retains in-frame rearrangements with V and J assigned. A fraction of the clones does not appear; measured against another copy, unresolved V genes explain less than half of the discrepancy, and the remainder lacks a known reason. The DNA was the basis for D and trimming; V, J and clone size are from that table. The sample table records 100,000 to 150,000 clones; 70% to 80% of these occur just once. The ten largest clonotypes hold about 1.7% of the sample.

The germline V gene provides CDR1 SGHAT and CDR2 FQNNGV. From the cysteine through the phenylalanine, the CDR3 covers 14 amino acids. The retained sequence is limited to the CDR3, 42 bases, with the frame set at the first base. Trimming accounts for 6 bases at V and 1 base at J, while the number of junction bases matched to no gene is 4. The cohort was made up of approximately 700 healthy bone marrow donors. All cohort members were sampled while nominally healthy, although unrecorded immune exposures were likely present. The donor tested CMV seronegative, placing the donor among the 350 to 400 seronegative members of the cohort. A peripheral blood sample was provided by each donor, and peripheral blood mononuclear cells were used for TCR beta sequencing. Genomic DNA was extracted from the blood cell samples with the Qiagen DNeasy Blood Extraction Kit.

The sequence came from a woman between 50 and 59 years old in good health and CMV-seronegative. What was sequenced was PBMCs. The V gene is TRBV11-2 and the J gene is TRBJ1-1, with TRBD1 identical over 8 junction bases. The sequence in DNA is TGTGCCAGCAGTTACGGGACAGGGAACACTGAAGCTTTCTTT. This is translated as CASSYGTGNTEAFF. The CDR3, completed at both ends by the reference TRBV11-2 and TRBJ1-1 genes, gives the full variable domain EAGVAQSPRYKIIEKRQSVAFWCNPISGHATLYWYQQILGQGPKLLIQFQNNGVVDDSQLPKDRFSAERLKGVDSTLKIQPAKLEDSAVYLCASSYGTGNTEAFFGQGTRLTVV.